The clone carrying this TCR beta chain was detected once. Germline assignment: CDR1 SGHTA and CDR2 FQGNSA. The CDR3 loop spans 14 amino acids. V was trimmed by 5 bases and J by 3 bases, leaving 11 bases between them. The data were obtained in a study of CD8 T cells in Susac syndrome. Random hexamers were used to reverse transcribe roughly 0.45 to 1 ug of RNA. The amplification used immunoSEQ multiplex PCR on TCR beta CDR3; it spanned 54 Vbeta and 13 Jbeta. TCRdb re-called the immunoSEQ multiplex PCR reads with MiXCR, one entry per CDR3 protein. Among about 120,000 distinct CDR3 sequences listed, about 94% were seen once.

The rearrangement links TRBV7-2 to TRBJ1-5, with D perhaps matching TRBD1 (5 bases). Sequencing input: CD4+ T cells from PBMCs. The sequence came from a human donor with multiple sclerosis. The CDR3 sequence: CASSPDSPNQPQHF. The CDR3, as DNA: TGTGCCAGCAGCCCCGACAGTCCCAATCAGCCCCAGCATTTT.